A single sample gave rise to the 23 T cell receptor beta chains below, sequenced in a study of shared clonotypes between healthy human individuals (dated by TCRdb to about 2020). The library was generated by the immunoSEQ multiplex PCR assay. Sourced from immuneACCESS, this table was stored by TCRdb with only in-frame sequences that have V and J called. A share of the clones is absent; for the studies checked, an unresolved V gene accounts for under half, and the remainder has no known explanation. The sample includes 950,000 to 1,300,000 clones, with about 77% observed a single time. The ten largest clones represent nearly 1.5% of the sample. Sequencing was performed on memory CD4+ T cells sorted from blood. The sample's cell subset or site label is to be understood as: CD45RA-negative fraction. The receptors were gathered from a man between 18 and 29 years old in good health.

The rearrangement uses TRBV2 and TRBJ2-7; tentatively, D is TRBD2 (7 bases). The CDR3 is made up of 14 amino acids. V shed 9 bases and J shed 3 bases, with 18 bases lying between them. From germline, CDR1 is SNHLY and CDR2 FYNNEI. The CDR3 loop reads CASTPGGSIYEQYF. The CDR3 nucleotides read TGTGCCAGTACCCCGGGGGGCTCCATCTACGAGCAGTACTTC.

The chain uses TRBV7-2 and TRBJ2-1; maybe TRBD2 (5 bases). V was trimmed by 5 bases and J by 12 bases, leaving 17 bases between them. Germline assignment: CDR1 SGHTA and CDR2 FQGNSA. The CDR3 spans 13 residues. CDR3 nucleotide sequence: TGTGCCAGCAGCCCTAGCTACGTCAAGGGGCAGTTCTTC. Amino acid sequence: CASSPSYVKGQFF. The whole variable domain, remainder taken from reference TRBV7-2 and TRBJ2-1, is GAGVSQSPSNKVTEKGKDVELRCDPISGHTALYWYRQSLGQGLEFLIYFQGNSAPDKSGLPSDRFSAERTGGSVSTLTIQRTQQEDSAVYLCASSPSYVKGQFFGPGTRLTVL.

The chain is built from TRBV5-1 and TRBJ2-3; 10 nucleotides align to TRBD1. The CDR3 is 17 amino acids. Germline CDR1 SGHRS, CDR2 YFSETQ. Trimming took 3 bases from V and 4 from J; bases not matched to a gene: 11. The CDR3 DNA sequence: TGCGCCAGCAGCTGGTCGGACAGGGGGTCGAGGGCAGATACGCAGTATTTT. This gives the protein CASSWSDRGSRADTQYF.

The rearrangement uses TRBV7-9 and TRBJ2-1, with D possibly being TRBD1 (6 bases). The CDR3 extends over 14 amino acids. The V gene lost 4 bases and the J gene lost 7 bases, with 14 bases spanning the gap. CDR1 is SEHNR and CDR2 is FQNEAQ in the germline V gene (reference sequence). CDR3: CASSSGRGVNEQFF. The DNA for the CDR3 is TGTGCCAGCAGCTCGGGCAGGGGCGTAAATGAGCAGTTCTTC.

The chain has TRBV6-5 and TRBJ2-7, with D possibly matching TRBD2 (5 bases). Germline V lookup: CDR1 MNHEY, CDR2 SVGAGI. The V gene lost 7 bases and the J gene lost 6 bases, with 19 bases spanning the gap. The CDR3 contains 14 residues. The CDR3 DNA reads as TGTGCCAGCACCCGGGGTTTATTTGACTCCGAGCAGTACTTC. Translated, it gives CASTRGLFDSEQYF.

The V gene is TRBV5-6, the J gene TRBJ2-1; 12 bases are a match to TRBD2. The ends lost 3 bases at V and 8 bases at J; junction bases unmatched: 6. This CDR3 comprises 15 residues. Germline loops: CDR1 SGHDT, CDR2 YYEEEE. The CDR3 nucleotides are TGTGCCAGCAGCTCCCTAGCGGGAGGGCCATATGAGCAGTTCTTC. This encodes CASSSLAGGPYEQFF.

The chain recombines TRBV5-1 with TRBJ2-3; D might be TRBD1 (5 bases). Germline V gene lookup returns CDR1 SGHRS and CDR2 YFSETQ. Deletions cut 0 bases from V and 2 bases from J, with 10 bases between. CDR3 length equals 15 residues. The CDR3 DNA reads TGCGCCAGCAGCTTGGCAGGGCTTGACACAGATACGCAGTATTTT. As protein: CASSLAGLDTDTQYF. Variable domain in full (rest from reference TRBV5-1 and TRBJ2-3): KAGVTQTPRYLIKTRGQQVTLSCSPISGHRSVSWYQQTPGQGLQFLFEYFSETQRNKGNFPGRFSGRQFSNSRSEMNVSTLELGDSALYLCASSLAGLDTDTQYFGPGTRLTVL.

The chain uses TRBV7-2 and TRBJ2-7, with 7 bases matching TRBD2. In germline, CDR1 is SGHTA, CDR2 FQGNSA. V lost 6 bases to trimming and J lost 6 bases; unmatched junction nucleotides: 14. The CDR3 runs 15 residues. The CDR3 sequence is CASSPRLAGVPEQYF. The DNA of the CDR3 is TGTGCCAGCAGTCCAAGGTTGGCGGGAGTGCCCGAGCAGTACTTC.

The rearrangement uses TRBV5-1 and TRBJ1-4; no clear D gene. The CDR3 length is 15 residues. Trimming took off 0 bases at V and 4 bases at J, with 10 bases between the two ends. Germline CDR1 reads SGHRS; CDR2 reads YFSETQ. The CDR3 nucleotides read TGCGCCAGCAGCTTGGGATCCGTTGATAATGAAAAACTGTTTTTT. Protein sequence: CASSLGSVDNEKLFF.

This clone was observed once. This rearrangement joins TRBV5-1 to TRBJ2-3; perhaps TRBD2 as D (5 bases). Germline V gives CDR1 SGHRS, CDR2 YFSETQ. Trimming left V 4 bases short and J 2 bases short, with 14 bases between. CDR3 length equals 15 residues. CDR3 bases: TGCGCCAGCAGCCCAAGCGGTCCTAACACAGATACGCAGTATTTT. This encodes CASSPSGPNTDTQYF.

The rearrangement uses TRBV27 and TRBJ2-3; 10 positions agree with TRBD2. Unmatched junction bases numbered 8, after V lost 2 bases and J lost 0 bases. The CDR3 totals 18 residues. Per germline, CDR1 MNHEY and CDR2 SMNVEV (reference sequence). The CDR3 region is CASSLNGLAGASTDTQYF. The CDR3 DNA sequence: TGTGCCAGCAGTTTAAACGGTCTAGCGGGGGCTAGCACAGATACGCAGTATTTT.

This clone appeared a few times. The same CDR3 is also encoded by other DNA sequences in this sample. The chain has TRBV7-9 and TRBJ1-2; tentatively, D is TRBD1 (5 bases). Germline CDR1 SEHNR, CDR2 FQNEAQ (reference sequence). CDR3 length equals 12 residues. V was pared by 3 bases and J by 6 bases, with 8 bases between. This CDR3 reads CASSFGGNGYTF. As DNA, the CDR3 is TGTGCCAGCAGCTTCGGGGGAAATGGCTACACCTTC. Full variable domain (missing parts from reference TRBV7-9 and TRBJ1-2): DTGVSQNPRHKITKRGQNVTFRCDPISEHNRLYWYRQTLGQGPEFLTYFQNEAQLEKSRLLSDRFSAERPKGSFSTLEIQRTEQGDSAMYLCASSFGGNGYTFGSGTRLTVV.

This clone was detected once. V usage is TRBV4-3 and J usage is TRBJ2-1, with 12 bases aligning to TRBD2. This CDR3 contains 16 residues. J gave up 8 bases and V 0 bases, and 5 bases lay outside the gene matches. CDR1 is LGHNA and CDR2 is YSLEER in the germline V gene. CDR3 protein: CASSQDGLAGGDEQFF. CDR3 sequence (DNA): TGCGCCAGCAGCCAAGATGGGCTAGCGGGAGGGGATGAGCAGTTCTTC.

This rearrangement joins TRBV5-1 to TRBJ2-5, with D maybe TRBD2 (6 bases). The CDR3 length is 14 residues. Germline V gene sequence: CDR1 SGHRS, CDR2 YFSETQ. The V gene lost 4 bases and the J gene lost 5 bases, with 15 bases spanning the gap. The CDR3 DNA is TGCGCCAGCAGCCGCTTTGGGGGGAGCGAGACCCAGTACTTC. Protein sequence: CASSRFGGSETQYF. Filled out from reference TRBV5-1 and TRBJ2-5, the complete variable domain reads KAGVTQTPRYLIKTRGQQVTLSCSPISGHRSVSWYQQTPGQGLQFLFEYFSETQRNKGNFPGRFSGRQFSNSRSEMNVSTLELGDSALYLCASSRFGGSETQYFGPGTRLLVL.

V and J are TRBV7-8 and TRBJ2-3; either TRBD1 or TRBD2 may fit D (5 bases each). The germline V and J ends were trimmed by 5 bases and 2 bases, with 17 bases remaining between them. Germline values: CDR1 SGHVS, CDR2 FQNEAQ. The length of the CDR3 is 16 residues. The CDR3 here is CASSPEEWGTTDTQYF. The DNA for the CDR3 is TGTGCCAGCAGCCCGGAGGAATGGGGGACCACAGATACGCAGTATTTT.

The CDR3 coding sequence is TGTGCCACTAGGGTCAGCGGGAGAGGTGAGCAGTACTTC. This codes for CATRVSGRGEQYF. V usage is TRBV19 and J usage is TRBJ2-7; 8 nucleotides line up with TRBD2. After removal of 10 bases from V and 7 bases from J, the junction contained 12 bases not matched to a gene. The CDR3 totals 13 residues. CDR1 is LNHDA and CDR2 is SQIVND in the germline V gene (reference sequence).

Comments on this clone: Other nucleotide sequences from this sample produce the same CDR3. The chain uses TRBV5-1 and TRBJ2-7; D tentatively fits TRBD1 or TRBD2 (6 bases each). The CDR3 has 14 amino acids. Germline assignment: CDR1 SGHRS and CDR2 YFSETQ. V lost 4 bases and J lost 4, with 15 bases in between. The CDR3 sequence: CASSPGGRLYEQYF. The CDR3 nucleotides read TGCGCCAGCAGCCCCGGGGGCAGACTATACGAGCAGTACTTC.

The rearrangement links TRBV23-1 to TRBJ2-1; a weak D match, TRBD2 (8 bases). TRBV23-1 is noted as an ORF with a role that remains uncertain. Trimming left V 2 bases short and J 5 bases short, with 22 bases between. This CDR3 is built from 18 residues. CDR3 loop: CASSQTGLGGFLHNEQFF. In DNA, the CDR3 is TGCGCCAGCAGTCAAACGGGACTAGGGGGCTTCCTTCACAATGAGCAGTTCTTC.

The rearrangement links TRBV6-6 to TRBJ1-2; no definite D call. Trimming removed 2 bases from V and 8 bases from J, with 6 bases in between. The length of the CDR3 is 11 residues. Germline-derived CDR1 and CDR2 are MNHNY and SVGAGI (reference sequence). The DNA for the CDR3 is TGTGCCAGCAGTTACAACGAGGGCTACACCTTC. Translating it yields CASSYNEGYTF.

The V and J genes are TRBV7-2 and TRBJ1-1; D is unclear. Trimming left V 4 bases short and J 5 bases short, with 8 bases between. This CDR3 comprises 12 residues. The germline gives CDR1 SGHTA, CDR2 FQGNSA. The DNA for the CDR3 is TGTGCCAGCAGCTATAAGGTGACTGAAGCTTTCTTT. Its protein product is CASSYKVTEAFF.

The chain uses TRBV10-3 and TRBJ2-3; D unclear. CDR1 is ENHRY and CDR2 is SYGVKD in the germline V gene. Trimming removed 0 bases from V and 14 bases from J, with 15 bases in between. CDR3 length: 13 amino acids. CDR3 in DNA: TGTGCCATCAGTGAGTCGATGGTGGGCCCTTGGTATTTT. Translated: CAISESMVGPWYF.

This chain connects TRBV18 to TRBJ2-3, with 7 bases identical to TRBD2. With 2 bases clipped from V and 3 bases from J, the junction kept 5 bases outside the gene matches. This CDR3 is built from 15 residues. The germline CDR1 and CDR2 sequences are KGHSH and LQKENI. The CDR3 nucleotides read TGTGCCAGCTCACCAAGGGCTAGCGGTACAGATACGCAGTATTTT. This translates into CASSPRASGTDTQYF.

The CDR3 DNA reads TGTGCCGCACAAGAGGGGGGAACAGTTGGGAACACTGAAGCTTTCTTT. Protein sequence: CAAQEGGTVGNTEAFF. The V call is TRBV11-1, the J call TRBJ1-1; TRBD1 is a possible D gene (6 bases). The CDR3 consists of 16 residues. The ends were cut back, 11 bases at V and 1 base at J, with 23 bases in the middle. The germline CDR1 and CDR2 sequences are SGHAT and FQDESV (reference sequence).